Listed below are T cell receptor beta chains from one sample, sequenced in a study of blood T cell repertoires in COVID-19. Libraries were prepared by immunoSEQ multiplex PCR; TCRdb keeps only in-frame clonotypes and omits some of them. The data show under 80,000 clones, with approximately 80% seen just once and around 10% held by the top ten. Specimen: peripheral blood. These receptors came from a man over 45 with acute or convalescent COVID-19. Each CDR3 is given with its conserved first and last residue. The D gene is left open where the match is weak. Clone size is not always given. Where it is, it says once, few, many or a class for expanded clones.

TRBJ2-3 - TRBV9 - TGTGCCAGCAGCCCCTATTGGGGGGAAGGCACAGATACGCAGTATTTT CASSPYWGEGTDTQYF
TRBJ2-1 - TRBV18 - TGTGCCAGCTCACCTTCGGCGGCTACTAACAATGAGCAGTTCTTC CASSPSAATNNEQFF
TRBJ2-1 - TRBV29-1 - TGCAGCGTTGAAGTACCCAGGGGTTCCTACAATGAGCAGTTCTTC CSVEVPRGSYNEQFF
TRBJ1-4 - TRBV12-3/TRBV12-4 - TGTGCCAGCAGTTTGATGAAGGGGAAAGGGCTGTTTTTT CASSLMKGKGLFF
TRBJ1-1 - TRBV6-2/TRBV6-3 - TGTGCCAGCAGTCGCGATGCACAGGGAACTGAAGCTTTCTTT CASSRDAQGTEAFF
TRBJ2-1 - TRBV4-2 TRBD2 TGTGCCAGCAGCCAGAGCGGGAGTTACAATGAGCAGTTCTTC CASSQSGSYNEQFF
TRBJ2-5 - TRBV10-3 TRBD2 TGTGCCATCCGCCCGGGAGGAGGGGAGACCCAGTACTTC CAIRPGGGETQYF
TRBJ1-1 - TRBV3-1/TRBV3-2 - TGTGCCAGCAGCCGAGGGTTGGCGAACACTGAAGCTTTCTTT CASSRGLANTEAFF
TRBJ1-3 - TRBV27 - TGTGCCAGCAGGGGTGAGGGCCGTGGAAACACCATATATTTT CASRGEGRGNTIYF
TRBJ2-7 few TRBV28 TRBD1 TGTGCCAGCAGAGAGACAGGGAGCTACGAGCAGTACTTC CASRETGSYEQYF
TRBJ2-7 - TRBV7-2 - TGTGCCAGCAGCTTAGCGGGGGGGCACTACGAGCAGTACTTC CASSLAGGHYEQYF
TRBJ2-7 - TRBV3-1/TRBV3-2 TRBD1 TGTGCCAGCAGCCAAGGGCAGGGGGTTTACTACGAGCAGTACTTC CASSQGQGVYYEQYF
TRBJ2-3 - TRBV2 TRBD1 TGTGCCAGCAAGGTAGGACAGGGAGCAGATACGCAGTATTTT CASKVGQGADTQYF
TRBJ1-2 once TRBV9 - TGTGCCAGCAGCGTAGACAGGTCGGCCTCCTATGGCTACACCTTC CASSVDRSASYGYTF
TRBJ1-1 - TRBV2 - TGTGCCAGCAGAGTGGTTGCGGGTCTGAACACTGAAGCTTTCTTT CASRVVAGLNTEAFF
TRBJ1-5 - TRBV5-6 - TGTGCCAGCAGCTTCGGGGGACAGCCCCAGCATTTT CASSFGGQPQHF
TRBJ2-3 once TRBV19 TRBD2 TGTGCCAGTAGTATGGCGGGGGGCACAGATACGCAGTATTTT CASSMAGGTDTQYF
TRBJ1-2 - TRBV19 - TGTGCCAGCACTTCCGGGGGGGTCGTTAACTATGGCTACACCTTC CASTSGGVVNYGYTF
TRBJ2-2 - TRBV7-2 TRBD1 TGTGCCAGCAGCCCGGAGACAGGGGGCACCGGGGAGCTGTTTTTT CASSPETGGTGELFF
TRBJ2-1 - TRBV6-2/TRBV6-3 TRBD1 TGTGCCAGCAGTTACTCAGGGGGCGTTTACAATGAGCAGTTCTTC CASSYSGGVYNEQFF
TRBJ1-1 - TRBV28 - TGTGCCAGCAGTTCCGCTAGTAGACAGTCTCAAGCTTTCTTT CASSSASRQSQAFF
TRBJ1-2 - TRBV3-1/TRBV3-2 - TGTGCCAGCAGCCAAGGGACTCATCTCGGCTACACCTTC CASSQGTHLGYTF
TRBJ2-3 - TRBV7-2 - TGTGCCAGCAGCTTGAGCGGCCATAGCACAGATACGCAGTATTTT CASSLSGHSTDTQYF
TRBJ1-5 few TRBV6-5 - TGTGCCAGCAGTTCTATGCAGGGCGACAATCAGCCCCAGCATTTT CASSSMQGDNQPQHF
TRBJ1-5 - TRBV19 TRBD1 TGTGCCAGTAGTGGACAGGGCTCTCAGCCCCAGCATTTT CASSGQGSQPQHF
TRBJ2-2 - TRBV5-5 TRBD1 TGTGCCAGCAGCTTACAGGGGGCATGGACCGGGGAGCTGTTTTTT CASSLQGAWTGELFF
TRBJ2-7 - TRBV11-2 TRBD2 TGTGCCAGCAGCTTAGTAGCGGGGGGGCTTGGAGAGCAGTACTTC CASSLVAGGLGEQYF
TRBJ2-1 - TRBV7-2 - TGTGCCAGCAGCTCCAGTACTAGTCCCAAAGCTTACGAGCAGTTCTTC CASSSSTSPKAYEQFF
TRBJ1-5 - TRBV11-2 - TGTGCCAGCAGCTTAGGGCAGGGCTACAATCAGCCCCAGCATTTT CASSLGQGYNQPQHF
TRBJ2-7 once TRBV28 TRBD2 TGTGCCAGCAGTCCCCCGGCGGGAGGGCACTACGAGCAGTACTTC CASSPPAGGHYEQYF
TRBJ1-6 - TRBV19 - TGTGCCAGTAGTTTCCACAGGGTGGTTAATTCACCCCTCCACTTT CASSFHRVVNSPLHF
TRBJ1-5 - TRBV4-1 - TGCGCCAGCAGCCGAGAGGCACAGGAGAAGCAGCCCCAGCATTTT CASSREAQEKQPQHF
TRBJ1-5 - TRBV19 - TGTGCCAGCGAGGGTGAGTATAGCAATCAGCCCCAGCATTTT CASEGEYSNQPQHF
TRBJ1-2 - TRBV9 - TGTGCCAGCAGCCACAGGGATGTCTCTCGTGGCTACACCTTC CASSHRDVSRGYTF
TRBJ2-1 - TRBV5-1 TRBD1 TGCGCCAGCAGCTTTTCAGGGGGTAGCTCCTACAATGAGCAGTTCTTC CASSFSGGSSYNEQFF
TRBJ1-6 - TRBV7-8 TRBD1 TGTGCCAGCAGCTGGGACAGGGTGGGTACTTCACCCCTCCACTTT CASSWDRVGTSPLHF
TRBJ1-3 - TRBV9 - TGTGCCAGCAGCGTAGAGTCTAACTCTGGAAACACCATATATTTT CASSVESNSGNTIYF
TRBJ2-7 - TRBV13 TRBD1 TGTGCCAGCAGGCGGGGACAGGAGACCTACGAGCAGTACTTC CASRRGQETYEQYF
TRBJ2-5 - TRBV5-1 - TGCGCCAGCAGCCTGGAAGCGGTTAATTTTCAAGAGACCCAGTACTTC CASSLEAVNFQETQYF
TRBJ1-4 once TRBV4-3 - TGCGCCAGCAGCCAAGATCAGGGGAGAAATGAAAAACTGTTTTTT CASSQDQGRNEKLFF
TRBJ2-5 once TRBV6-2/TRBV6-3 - TGTGCCAGCAGTACCTCGGGTGGAGAGACCCAGTACTTC CASSTSGGETQYF
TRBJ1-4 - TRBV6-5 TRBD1 TGTGCCAGCAGCCGGGACAGCCCAACTAATGAAAAACTGTTTTTT CASSRDSPTNEKLFF
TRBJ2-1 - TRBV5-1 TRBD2 TGCGCCAGCAGCGTAACCGGGACTAGCGGGGCCTACAATGAGCAGTTCTTC CASSVTGTSGAYNEQFF
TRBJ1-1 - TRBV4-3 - TGCGCCAGCAGCCAAGATAGTCTGGGGCTTGAAGCTTTCTTT CASSQDSLGLEAFF
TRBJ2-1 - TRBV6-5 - TGTGCCAGCAGTTACTCGCCACTACCCGGTGATGAGCAGTTCTTC CASSYSPLPGDEQFF
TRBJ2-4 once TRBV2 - TGTGCCAGCAGTGATTCGGAGGCCAAAAACATTCAGTACTTC CASSDSEAKNIQYF
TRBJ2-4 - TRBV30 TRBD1 TGTGCCTGGGACCGGGACAGGGGAAGCATTCAGTACTTC CAWDRDRGSIQYF
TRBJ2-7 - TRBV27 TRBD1 TGTGCCAGCAGTCTCAAAAGGGACAGGCACGAGCAGTACTTC CASSLKRDRHEQYF
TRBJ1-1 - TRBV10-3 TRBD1 TGTGCCATCAGGGGGGACAGCACAGTCAACACTGAAGCTTTCTTT CAIRGDSTVNTEAFF
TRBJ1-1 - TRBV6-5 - TGTGCCAGCAGTTCGACAGGGAACACTGAAGCTTTCTTT CASSSTGNTEAFF
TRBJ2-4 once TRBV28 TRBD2 TGTGCCAGCCACAATTGGCGGGGGAACATTCAGTACTTC CASHNWRGNIQYF
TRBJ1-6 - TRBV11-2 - TGTGCCAGCAGCTGGCAGGTTAATTCACCCCTCCACTTT CASSWQVNSPLHF
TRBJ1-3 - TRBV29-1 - TGCAGCGGAAAACAAAGCTCTGGAAACACCATATATTTT CSGKQSSGNTIYF
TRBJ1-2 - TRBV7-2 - TGTGCCAGCAGCATCCACGCTAGACCGACAGCTAACTATGGCTACACCTTC CASSIHARPTANYGYTF